This TCR beta chain was profiled in a study of identical twins. This clonotype occurred many times. Its antigen is as yet unknown. Study results and limitations: Weaker excess twin sharing was observed in beta out-of-frame sequences. Fewer insertions marked abundant cord blood beta clonotypes; young adult naive trended weakly, memory not at all.

TCRdb reprocessed the 5' RACE reads via MiXCR and lists one record per CDR3 protein. The data show around 240,000 distinct CDR3 sequences, roughly 7% seen once. V lost 4 bases to trimming and J lost 5 bases, with 17 bases between them. Germline assignment: CDR1 SGHVS and CDR2 FQNEAQ. The CDR3 extends over 15 amino acids. These same data were also listed under a study on yellow fever vaccine responses in identical twins.

The J gene is TRBJ1-1, the V gene TRBV7-8; maybe TRBD1 (6 bases). Sequencing was carried out using memory (CD45RO+) T cells sorted from blood. The sequence was collected from a woman under 30 in good health. CDR3 sequence reads: CASSSPTTGATEAFF. In DNA, the CDR3 is TGTGCCAGCAGCTCCCCGACGACGGGGGCTACTGAAGCTTTCTTT.